What follows is one T cell receptor (beta chain) and its context. Under the authors' procedure: It was from reference gene primer amplification that nucleated cell counts were estimated. Profiling relied on immunoSEQ multiplex PCR, and the TCRdb table lists in-frame clones only, not all of them. V and J calls and clone size are those listed in that table; D and trimming were worked out from the DNA. Of more than 200,000 clones listed, about 79% are singletons. These data originate in a study of blood T cell repertoires in COVID-19. Germline values: CDR1 KGHDR, CDR2 SFDVKD. The CDR3 length is 15 residues. J gave up 8 bases and V 3 bases, and 9 bases lay outside the gene matches.

Input material: peripheral blood. This receptor was identified in a man at least 80 years old with acute or convalescent COVID-19. The gene calls are TRBV24-1 and TRBJ1-2, with 9 bases lining up with TRBD1. The CDR3 nucleotides are TGTGCCACCAGTGATGGGGACCGGGACAGGGAAGGCTACACCTTC. Protein product: CATSDGDRDREGYTF.